This T cell receptor beta chain came from a study of blood T cell repertoires in COVID-19. Study summary: The United States, Italy and Spain supplied acute and convalescent COVID-19 samples.

Original analysis: Cell counts per sample came from amplifying reference gene primers. The data were produced by immunoSEQ multiplex PCR, yet TCRdb's version contains in-frame clones alone and is incomplete. D and trimming were read from the DNA, whereas the V and J calls and clone size are those reported in that table. Among fewer than 400,000 clones listed, 70% to 90% were seen once. The participants were between roughly 18 and 100 years old and came from 24 US areas. The recovered donors of Cohort 3 showed two negative PCRs, clearance, or symptom resolution. The CDR3 covers 16 residues. What was sequenced was PBMCs or T cells enriched from blood (not recorded which). The chain links TRBV21-1 to TRBJ1-5; the D call in the table, TRBD1, was not verified against the DNA. TRBV21-1 is a pseudogene. The receptor was derived from a man aged 25 to 45 who had recovered from COVID-19. The CDR3 protein is CASSSSGTGENQPQHF. The CDR3 DNA reads TGTGCCAGCAGCTCTTCCGGGACAGGCGAGAATCAGCCCCAGCATTTT.